This T cell receptor beta chain is drawn from a study of CD8+ T cells in alopecia areata. Indicated treatment: oral pan-JAK inhibitor, 5-10 mg twice daily. CDR1 and CDR2 from the germline V gene are SQVTM and ANQGSEA. The CDR3 sequence is 14 residues long. V dropped 6 bases and J dropped 3 bases, with 14 bases sitting between them. RNA, once extracted, was reverse transcribed into cDNA for use as the sequencing template. Generated by immunoSEQ multiplex PCR, the TCRdb table keeps only in-frame clones and is missing some. The sample has about 220,000 clones, about 58% seen once. The clonotype was recovered from a human donor with alopecia areata. The rearrangement joins TRBV29-1 to TRBJ2-2; TRBD1 is a possible D gene (5 bases). Sample: CD4+ T cells sorted from blood, taken at week 4, from a patient treated with tofacitinib. The CDR3 here is CSVKSRADTGELFF. The CDR3 DNA reads as TGCAGCGTCAAGAGCAGGGCGGACACCGGGGAGCTGTTTTTT.